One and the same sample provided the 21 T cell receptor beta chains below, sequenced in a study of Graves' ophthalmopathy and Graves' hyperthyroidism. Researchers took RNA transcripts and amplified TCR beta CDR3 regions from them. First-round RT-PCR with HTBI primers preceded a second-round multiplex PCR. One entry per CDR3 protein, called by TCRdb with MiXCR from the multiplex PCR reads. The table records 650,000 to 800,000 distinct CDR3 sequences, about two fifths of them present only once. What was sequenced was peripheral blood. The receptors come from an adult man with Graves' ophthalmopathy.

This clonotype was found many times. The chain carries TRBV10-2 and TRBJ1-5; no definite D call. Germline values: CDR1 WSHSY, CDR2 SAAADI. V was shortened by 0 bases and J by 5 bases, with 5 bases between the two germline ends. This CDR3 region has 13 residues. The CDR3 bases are TGCGCCAGCAGTGAGTCAAGGGATCAGCCCCAGCATTTT. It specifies CASSESRDQPQHF.

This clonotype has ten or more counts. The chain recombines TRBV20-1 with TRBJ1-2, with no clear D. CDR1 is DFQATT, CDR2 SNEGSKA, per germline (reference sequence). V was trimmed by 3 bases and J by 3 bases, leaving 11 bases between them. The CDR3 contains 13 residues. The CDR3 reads CSASSNTDYGYTF. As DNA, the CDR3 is TGCAGTGCTAGTTCGAATACGGACTATGGCTACACCTTC.

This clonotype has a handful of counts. CDR3 nucleotide sequence: TGTGCCAGTAGTATCCCCGTTCCAGGGACACTTCCCATGAACACTGAAGCTTTCTTT. Encoded protein: CASSIPVPGTLPMNTEAFF. This rearrangement joins TRBV25-1 to TRBJ1-1; TRBD1 might be the D (6 bases). CDR1 and CDR2 from the germline V gene are MGHDK and SYGVNS. The CDR3 extends over 19 amino acids. Trimming took 9 bases from V and 0 from J, leaving 29 bases between them.

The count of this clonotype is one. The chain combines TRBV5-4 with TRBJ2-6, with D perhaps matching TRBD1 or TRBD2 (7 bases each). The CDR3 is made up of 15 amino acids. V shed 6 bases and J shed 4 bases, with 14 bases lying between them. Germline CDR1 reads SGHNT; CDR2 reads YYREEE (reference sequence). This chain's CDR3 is CASNQGGAGANVLTF. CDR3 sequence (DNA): TGTGCCAGCAACCAGGGGGGGGCCGGGGCCAACGTCCTGACTTTC. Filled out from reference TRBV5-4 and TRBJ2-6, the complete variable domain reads ETGVTQSPTHLIKTRGQQVTLRCSSQSGHNTVSWYQQALGQGPQFIFQYYREEENGRGNFPPRFSGLQFPNYSSELNVNALELDDSALYLCASNQGGAGANVLTFGAGSRLTVL.

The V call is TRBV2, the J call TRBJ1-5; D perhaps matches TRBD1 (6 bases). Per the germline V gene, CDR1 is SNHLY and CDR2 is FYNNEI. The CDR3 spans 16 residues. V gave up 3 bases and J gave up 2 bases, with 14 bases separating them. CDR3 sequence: CASSDRGMGGNQPQHF. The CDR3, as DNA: TGTGCCAGCAGTGACAGGGGTATGGGTGGCAATCAGCCCCAGCATTTT. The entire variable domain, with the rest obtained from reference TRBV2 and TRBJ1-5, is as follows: EPEVTQTPSHQVTQMGQEVILRCVPISNHLYFYWYRQILGQKVEFLVSFYNNEISEKSEIFDDQFSVERPDGSNFTLKIRSTKLEDSAMYFCASSDRGMGGNQPQHFGDGTRLSIL.

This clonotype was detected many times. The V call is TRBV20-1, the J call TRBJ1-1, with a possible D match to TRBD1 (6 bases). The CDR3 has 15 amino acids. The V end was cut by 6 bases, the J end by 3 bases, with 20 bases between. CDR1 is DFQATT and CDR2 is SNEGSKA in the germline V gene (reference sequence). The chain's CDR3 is CSATEGGELYTEAFF. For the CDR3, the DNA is TGCAGTGCGACAGAGGGGGGAGAATTGTACACTGAAGCTTTCTTT.

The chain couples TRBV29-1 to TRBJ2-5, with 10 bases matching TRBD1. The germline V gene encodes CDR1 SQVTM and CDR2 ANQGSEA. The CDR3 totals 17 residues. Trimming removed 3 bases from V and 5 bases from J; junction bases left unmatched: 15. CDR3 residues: CSVEFLPRQGAQETQYF. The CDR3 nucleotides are TGCAGCGTTGAGTTTTTACCGAGACAGGGGGCGCAGGAGACCCAGTACTTC.

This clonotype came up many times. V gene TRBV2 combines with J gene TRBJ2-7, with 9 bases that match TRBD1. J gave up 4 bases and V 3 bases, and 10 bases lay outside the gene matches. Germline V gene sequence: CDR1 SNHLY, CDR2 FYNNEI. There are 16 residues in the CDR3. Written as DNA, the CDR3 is TGTGCCAGCAGTGAGAACAGGGGGCGAATGGGATACGAGCAGTACTTC. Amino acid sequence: CASSENRGRMGYEQYF.

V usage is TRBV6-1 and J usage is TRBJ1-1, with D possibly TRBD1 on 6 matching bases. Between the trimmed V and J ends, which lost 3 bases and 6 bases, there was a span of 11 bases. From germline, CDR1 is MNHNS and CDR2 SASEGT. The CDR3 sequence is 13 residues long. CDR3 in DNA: TGTGCCAGCAGTGACGCGAGGGGGTCTGAAGCTTTCTTT. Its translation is CASSDARGSEAFF.

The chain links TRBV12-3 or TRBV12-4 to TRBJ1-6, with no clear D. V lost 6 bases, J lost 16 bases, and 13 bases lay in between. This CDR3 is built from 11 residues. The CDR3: CASRQTSGLHF. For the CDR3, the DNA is TGTGCCAGCAGACAGACTAGCGGACTCCACTTT.

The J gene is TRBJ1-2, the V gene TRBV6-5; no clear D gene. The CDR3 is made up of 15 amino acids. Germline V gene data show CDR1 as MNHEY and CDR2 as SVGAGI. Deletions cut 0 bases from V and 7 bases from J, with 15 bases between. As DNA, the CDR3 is TGTGCCAGCAGTTACTCCTCGAACAGAGAGTGTGGCTACACCTTC. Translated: CASSYSSNRECGYTF.

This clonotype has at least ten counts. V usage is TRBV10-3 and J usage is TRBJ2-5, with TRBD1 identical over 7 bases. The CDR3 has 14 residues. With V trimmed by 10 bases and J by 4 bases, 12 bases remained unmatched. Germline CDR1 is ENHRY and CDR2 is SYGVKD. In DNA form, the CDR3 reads TGTGCCACCGCAGGAGTGAAGGGGGCAGAGACCCAGTACTTC. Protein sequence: CATAGVKGAETQYF.

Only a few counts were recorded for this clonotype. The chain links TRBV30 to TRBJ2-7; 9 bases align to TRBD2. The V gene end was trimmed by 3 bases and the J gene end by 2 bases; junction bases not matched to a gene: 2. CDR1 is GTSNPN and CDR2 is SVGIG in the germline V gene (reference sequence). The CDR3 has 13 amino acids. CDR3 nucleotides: TGTGCCTGGAGGACTAGCGGAGCCTACGAGCAGTACTTC. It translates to CAWRTSGAYEQYF.

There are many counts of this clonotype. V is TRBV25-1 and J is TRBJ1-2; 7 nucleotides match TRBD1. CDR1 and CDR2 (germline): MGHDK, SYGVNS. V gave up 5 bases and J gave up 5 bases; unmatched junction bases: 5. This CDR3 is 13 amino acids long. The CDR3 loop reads CASSRQGSYGYTF. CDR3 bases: TGTGCCAGCAGTCGACAGGGAAGTTATGGCTACACCTTC.

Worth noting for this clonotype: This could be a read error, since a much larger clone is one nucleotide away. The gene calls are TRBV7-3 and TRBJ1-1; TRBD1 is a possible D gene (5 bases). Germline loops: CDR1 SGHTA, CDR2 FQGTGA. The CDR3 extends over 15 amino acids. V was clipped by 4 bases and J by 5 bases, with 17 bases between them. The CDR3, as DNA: TGTGCCAGCAGCTCACTTTGGGGACTGGGAACTGAAGCTTTCTTT. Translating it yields CASSSLWGLGTEAFF.

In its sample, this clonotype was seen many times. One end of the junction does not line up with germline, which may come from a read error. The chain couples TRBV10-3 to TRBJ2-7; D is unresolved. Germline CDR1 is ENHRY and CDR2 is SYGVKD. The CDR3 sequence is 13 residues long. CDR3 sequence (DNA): TGTGCCAGCAGTGAGTCCCAGTCCTACGAGCAGTACTTC. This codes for CASSESQSYEQYF.

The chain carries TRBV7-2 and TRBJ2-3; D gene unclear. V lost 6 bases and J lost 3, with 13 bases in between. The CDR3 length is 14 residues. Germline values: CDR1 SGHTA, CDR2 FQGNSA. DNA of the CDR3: TGTGCCAGCAGTCCCCATCCCATGACAGATACGCAGTATTTT. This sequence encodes CASSPHPMTDTQYF. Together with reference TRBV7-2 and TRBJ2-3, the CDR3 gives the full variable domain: GAGVSQSPSNKVTEKGKDVELRCDPISGHTALYWYRQSLGQGLEFLIYFQGNSAPDKSGLPSDRFSAERTGGSVSTLTIQRTQQEDSAVYLCASSPHPMTDTQYFGPGTRLTVL.

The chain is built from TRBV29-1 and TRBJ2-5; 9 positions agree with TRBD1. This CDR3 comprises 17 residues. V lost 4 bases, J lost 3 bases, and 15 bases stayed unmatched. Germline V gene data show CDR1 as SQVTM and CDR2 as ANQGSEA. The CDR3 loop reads CSVARVWTGETEETQYF. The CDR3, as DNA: TGCAGCGTTGCTCGCGTTTGGACAGGGGAAACTGAAGAGACCCAGTACTTC.

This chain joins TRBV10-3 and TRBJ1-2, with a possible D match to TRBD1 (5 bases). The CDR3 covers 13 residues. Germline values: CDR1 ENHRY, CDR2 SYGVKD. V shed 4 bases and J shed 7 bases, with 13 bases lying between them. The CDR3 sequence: CAISVGVTAGYTF. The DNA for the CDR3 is TGTGCCATCAGTGTAGGGGTGACGGCTGGCTACACCTTC.

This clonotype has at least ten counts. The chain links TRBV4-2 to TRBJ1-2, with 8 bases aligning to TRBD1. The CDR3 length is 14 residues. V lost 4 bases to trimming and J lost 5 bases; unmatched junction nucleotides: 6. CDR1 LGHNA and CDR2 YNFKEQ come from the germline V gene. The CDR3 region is CASSPLTGEYGYTF. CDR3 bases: TGTGCCAGCAGCCCGCTGACAGGGGAATATGGCTACACCTTC.

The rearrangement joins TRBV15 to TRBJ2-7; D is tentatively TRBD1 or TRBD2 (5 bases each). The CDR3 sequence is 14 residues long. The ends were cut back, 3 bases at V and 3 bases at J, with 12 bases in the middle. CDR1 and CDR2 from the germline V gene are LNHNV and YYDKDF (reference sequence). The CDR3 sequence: CATSSWDLRYEQYF. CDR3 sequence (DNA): TGTGCCACCAGCAGCTGGGACCTCCGCTACGAGCAGTACTTC. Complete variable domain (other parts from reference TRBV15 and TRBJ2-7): DAMVIQNPRYQVTQFGKPVTLSCSQTLNHNVMYWYQQKSSQAPKLLFHYYDKDFNNEADTPDNFQSRRPNTSFCFLDIRSPGLGDTAMYLCATSSWDLRYEQYFGPGTRLTVT.